The clone carrying this T cell receptor (beta chain) showed up just a few times. The sample comes from a study of blood T cell repertoires in COVID-19. On the study more broadly: Sites in the United States, Italy and Spain provided acute and convalescent COVID-19 samples. From T cells, B-cell-depleted T cells, or PBMCs came the material, which was cDNA or gDNA.

Germline V gives CDR1 SGHTA, CDR2 FQGNSA. The CDR3 extends over 14 amino acids. V lost 3 bases to trimming and J lost 6 bases; unmatched junction nucleotides: 8. Assay used: immunoSEQ multiplex PCR; TCRdb lists only in-frame clones, some missing. The table lists roughly 130,000 clones, roughly 80% of them singletons, with 4.5% to 5.5% in the top ten. Participants came from some 23 US areas, aged roughly 18 to 95 years. Assignment of participants to cohorts was predicated upon participant-reported clinical history. V gene TRBV7-2 combines with J gene TRBJ2-7; 7 bases agree with TRBD1. The source material was PBMCs or T cells enriched from blood (not recorded which). The receptor was isolated from a middle-aged man with acute COVID-19. CDR3 residues: CASSFSRGGSEQYF. The CDR3 DNA is TGTGCCAGCAGCTTTAGCCGAGGGGGCTCCGAGCAGTACTTC.